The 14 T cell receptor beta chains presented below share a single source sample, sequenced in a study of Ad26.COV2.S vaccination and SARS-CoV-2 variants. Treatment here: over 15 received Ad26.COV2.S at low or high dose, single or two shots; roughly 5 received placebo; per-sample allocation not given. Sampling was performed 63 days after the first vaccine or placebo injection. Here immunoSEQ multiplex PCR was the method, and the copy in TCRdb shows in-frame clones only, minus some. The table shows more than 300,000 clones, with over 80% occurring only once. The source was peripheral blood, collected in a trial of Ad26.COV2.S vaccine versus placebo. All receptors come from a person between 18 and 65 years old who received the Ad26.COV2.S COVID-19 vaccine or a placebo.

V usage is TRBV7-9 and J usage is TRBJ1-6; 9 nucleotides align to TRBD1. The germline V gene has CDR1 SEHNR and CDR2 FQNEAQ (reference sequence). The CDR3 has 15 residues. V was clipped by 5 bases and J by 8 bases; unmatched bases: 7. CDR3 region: CASSPGQGPDSPLHF. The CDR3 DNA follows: TGTGCCAGCAGCCCAGGACAGGGGCCCGATTCACCCCTCCACTTT.

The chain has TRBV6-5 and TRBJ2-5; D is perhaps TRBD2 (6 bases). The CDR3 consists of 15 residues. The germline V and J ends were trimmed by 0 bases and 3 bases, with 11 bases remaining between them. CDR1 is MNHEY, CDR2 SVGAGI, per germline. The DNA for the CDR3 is TGTGCCAGCAGTTACTCTTGGAGGGCCGAAGAGACCCAGTACTTC. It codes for CASSYSWRAEETQYF.

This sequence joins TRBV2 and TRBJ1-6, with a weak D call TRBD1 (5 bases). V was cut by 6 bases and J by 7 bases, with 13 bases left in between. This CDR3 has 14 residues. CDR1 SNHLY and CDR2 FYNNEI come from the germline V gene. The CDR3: CASRQGSRNSPLHF. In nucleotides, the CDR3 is TGTGCCAGCAGGCAGGGATCGCGGAATTCACCCCTCCACTTT.

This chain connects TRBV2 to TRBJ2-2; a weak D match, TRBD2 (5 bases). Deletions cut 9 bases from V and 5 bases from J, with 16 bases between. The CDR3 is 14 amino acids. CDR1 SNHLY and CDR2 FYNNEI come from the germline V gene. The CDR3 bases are TGTGCCAGGACGAGGGCAGGCTCAACCGGGGAGCTGTTTTTT. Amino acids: CARTRAGSTGELFF.

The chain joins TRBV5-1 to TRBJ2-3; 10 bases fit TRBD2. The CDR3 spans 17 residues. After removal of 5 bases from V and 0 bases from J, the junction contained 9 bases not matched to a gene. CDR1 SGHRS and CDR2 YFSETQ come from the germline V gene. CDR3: CASRIAGGRKSTDTQYF. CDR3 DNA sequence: TGCGCCAGCAGGATAGCGGGGGGAAGAAAAAGCACAGATACGCAGTATTTT.

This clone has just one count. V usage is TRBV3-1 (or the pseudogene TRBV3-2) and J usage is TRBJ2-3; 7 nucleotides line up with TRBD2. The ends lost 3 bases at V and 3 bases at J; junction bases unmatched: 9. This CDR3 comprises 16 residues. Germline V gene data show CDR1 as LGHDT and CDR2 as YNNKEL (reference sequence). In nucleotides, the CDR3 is TGTGCCAGCAGCCACCTAGCTGGGGAGGGGACAGATACGCAGTATTTT. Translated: CASSHLAGEGTDTQYF.

CDR3 DNA sequence: TGTGCCAGCAGCTTAAGGATAAGTGGGGCCTCTGGGGCCAACGTCCTGACTTTC. Its translation: CASSLRISGASGANVLTF. V is TRBV7-9 and J is TRBJ2-6; D possibly corresponds to TRBD1 (5 bases). This CDR3 has 18 residues. The germline V gene has CDR1 SEHNR and CDR2 FQNEAQ (reference sequence). Trimming pared 2 bases from V and 0 bases from J, leaving 14 bases between.

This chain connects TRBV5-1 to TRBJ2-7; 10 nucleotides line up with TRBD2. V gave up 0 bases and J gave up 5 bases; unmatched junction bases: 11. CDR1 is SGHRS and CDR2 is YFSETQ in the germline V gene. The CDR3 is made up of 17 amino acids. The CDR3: CASSLELAGFPVHEQYF. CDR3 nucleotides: TGCGCCAGCAGCTTGGAACTAGCGGGGTTCCCCGTCCACGAGCAGTACTTC.

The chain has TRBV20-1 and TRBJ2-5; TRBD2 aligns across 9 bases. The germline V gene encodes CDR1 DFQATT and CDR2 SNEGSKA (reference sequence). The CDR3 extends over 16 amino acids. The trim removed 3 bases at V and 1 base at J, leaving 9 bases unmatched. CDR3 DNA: TGCAGTGCTAGTTTAGTGGGCGGGGGGGCCCAAGAGACCCAGTACTTC. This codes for CSASLVGGGAQETQYF.

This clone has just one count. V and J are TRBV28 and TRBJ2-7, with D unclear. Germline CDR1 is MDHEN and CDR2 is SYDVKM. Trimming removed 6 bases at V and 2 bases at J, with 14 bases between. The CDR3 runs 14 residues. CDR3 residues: CASSYFTQAYEQYF. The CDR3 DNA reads TGTGCCAGCAGCTACTTTACACAAGCCTACGAGCAGTACTTC.

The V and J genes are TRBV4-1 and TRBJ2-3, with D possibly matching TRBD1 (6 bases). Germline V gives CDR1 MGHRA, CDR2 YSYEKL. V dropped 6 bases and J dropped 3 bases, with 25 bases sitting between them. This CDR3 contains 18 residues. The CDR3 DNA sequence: TGCGCCAGCAGTCACCCCCCTCCCGTAGGGGGTGGAACAGATACGCAGTATTTT. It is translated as CASSHPPPVGGGTDTQYF.

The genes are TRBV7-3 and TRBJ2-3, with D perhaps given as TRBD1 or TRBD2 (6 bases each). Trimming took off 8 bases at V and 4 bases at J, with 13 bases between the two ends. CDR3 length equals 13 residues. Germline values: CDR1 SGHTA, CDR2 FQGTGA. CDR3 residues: CASGGPGADTQYF. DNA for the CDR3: TGTGCCAGCGGGGGCCCGGGGGCAGATACGCAGTATTTT.

The CDR3 is CASSFYGQGEETQYF. CDR3 DNA: TGTGCCAGCAGCTTCTATGGACAGGGTGAGGAGACCCAGTACTTC. V gene TRBV5-6 combines with J gene TRBJ2-5, with TRBD1 matching over 8 bases. Losses at the gene ends were 2 bases for V and 5 bases for J; bases not matched to a gene: 8. This CDR3 region has 15 residues. Per the germline V gene, CDR1 is SGHDT and CDR2 is YYEEEE.

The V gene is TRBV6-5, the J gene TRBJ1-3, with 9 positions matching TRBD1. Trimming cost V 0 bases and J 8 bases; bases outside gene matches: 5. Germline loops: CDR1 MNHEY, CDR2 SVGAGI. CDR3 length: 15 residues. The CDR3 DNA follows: TGTGCCAGCAGTTACTCCGGACAGGGGAAAGACACCATATATTTT. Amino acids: CASSYSGQGKDTIYF.